This TCR beta chain was captured in a study of T cells after yellow fever vaccination. Study at large: Researchers used SMART-Seq v4 Ultra Low Input to prepare fractions that had low cell numbers.

The table lists this clonotype with many counts. A single record per CDR3 protein comes from TCRdb applying MiXCR to the 5' RACE reads. The sample has around 140,000 distinct CDR3 sequences; roughly 8% are singletons. Trimming took 3 bases from V and 6 from J, leaving 12 bases between them. Germline values: CDR1 DFQATT, CDR2 SNEGSKA (reference sequence). The CDR3 sequence is 13 residues long. The chain joins TRBV20-1 to TRBJ2-1; D not resolved. This receptor was taken from a young man who received the YFV17D yellow fever vaccine. The sample in question was CD4+ T cells sorted from PBMCs, obtained 5 days after the yellow fever booster vaccination. The CDR3 loop reads CSARMQTANEQFF. The CDR3 DNA reads TGCAGTGCTAGGATGCAGACCGCCAATGAGCAGTTCTTC.